A single sample gave rise to the 25 T cell receptor beta chains below, sequenced in a study of tumor and adjacent non-tumor tissue in lung cancer. This sample's RNA came from whole unsorted tissue. The normal lung tissue was taken more than 3 cm from the tumor edge. The library came from three nested PCR rounds adapted from ARM-PCR protocols. TCRdb re-called the multiplex PCR reads with MiXCR, one entry per CDR3 protein. Found here are around 100,000 distinct CDR3 sequences, roughly 60% of them singletons; the top ten hold roughly a fifth. Sequenced input: distant non-tumor lung tissue. The receptors derive from a man aged 30 to 45 with non-small cell lung cancer.

CDR3 residues: CSAIPLAYGYTF. The CDR3 DNA reads as TGCAGTGCTATCCCTCTAGCCTATGGCTACACCTTC. The chain recombines TRBV20-1 with TRBJ1-2; no reliable D call. The CDR3 has 12 amino acids. V gave up 4 bases and J gave up 4 bases, with 10 bases separating them. Germline V gene sequence: CDR1 DFQATT, CDR2 SNEGSKA (reference sequence).

Worth noting for this clonotype: With a much larger clone just one base away, this may be a read error. The chain employs TRBV11-2 and TRBJ2-2; D may be TRBD2 (6 bases). Germline V gene lookup returns CDR1 SGHAT and CDR2 FQNNGV. This CDR3 comprises 17 residues. The CDR3 region is CASSLAISGEEHRGAVF. For the CDR3, the DNA is TGTGCCAGCAGCTTAGCGATTTCGGGGGAGGAACACCGGGGAGCTGTTTTT.

This clonotype was observed a handful of times. A much larger clone differs from this one at a single base, so this may be a read error. The chain uses TRBV4-1 and TRBJ2-7; 11 nucleotides align to TRBD2. The CDR3 is 15 residues long. V gave up 2 bases and J gave up 6 bases; unmatched junction bases: 6. Germline V lookup: CDR1 MGHRA, CDR2 YSYEKL. In DNA form, the CDR3 reads TGCGCCAGCAGCCAATCGGCTAGCGGGGGGACCGAGCAGTACTTC. Translated: CASSQSASGGTEQYF.

A remark on this clonotype: Given a much more abundant clone one base away, this may be a read error. V is TRBV29-1 and J is TRBJ2-1; D call uncertain. The germline V gene has CDR1 SQVTM and CDR2 ANQGSEA. The CDR3 sequence is 11 residues long. The CDR3 DNA reads as TGCAGCCTTGAAAGTCTACCGGTTGAGGTCTTC. Protein: CSLESLPVEVF.

About this clonotype: No conserved phenylalanine or tryptophan ends this CDR3, so it is likely a read error. The CDR3 coding sequence is TGTGTCAGCAGCTTAGATGGGCCAGGGGGCCTAGATACGCAGTATTCT. Its protein product is CVSSLDGPGGLDTQYS. V is TRBV11-3 and J is TRBJ2-3; TRBD1 agrees at 8 bases. This CDR3 spans 16 amino acids. Germline V gene sequence: CDR1 SGHNT, CDR2 YENEEA.

The V call is TRBV4-1, the J call TRBJ2-3, with D maybe TRBD2 (6 bases). This CDR3 has 16 residues. Germline CDR1 and CDR2: MGHRA and YSYEKL. Trimming left V 10 bases short and J 1 base short, with 21 bases between. CDR3 bases: TGCGCCAACGGCCCGATCGGGGGAGAGGGCACAGATACGCAGTATTTT. Translating it yields CANGPIGGEGTDTQYF.

In nucleotides, the CDR3 is TGCAGTGCGGTTACAGGGGGAGAGACCCGCTACTTC. Amino acid sequence: CSAVTGGETRYF. The chain combines TRBV20-1 with TRBJ2-5, with 8 bases fitting TRBD1. V dropped 6 bases and J dropped 14; count of bases not matched to a gene: 14. The CDR3 consists of 12 residues. The germline V gene has CDR1 DFQATT and CDR2 SNEGSKA (reference sequence).

Comment on this clonotype: The conserved final phenylalanine or tryptophan is absent from the CDR3, which likely points to a read error. The J gene is TRBJ2-7, the V gene TRBV6-5; D gene ambiguous. V was shortened by 6 bases and J by 4 bases, with 13 bases between the two germline ends. Germline V gives CDR1 MNHEY, CDR2 SVGAGI. The CDR3 length is 13 residues. The CDR3 here is CASRYSKEYEQYL. The CDR3 DNA reads TGTGCCAGCAGATATTCGAAGGAATACGAGCAGTACTTA.

This clonotype came up many times. This chain joins TRBV4-1 and TRBJ1-1; no reliable D call. This CDR3 is 17 amino acids long. Germline V gene sequence: CDR1 MGHRA, CDR2 YSYEKL. Trimming removed 1 base from V and 3 bases from J, with 18 bases in between. CDR3 nucleotides: TGCGCCAGCAGCCAAGGGTGGGGTACTACTGCGGACACTGAAGCTTTCTTT. It yields the protein CASSQGWGTTADTEAFF.

This clonotype showed up many times. This chain links TRBV4-1 with TRBJ2-7; 10 bases are a match to TRBD1. The CDR3 runs 15 residues. The V gene's germline CDR1 is MGHRA and CDR2 YSYEKL. V dropped 0 bases and J dropped 5; count of bases not matched to a gene: 4. The CDR3 sequence is CASSQDGQGGDEQYF. Written as DNA, the CDR3 is TGCGCCAGCAGCCAAGATGGACAGGGGGGTGACGAGCAGTACTTC.

Points on this clonotype: A read error may be the cause here, since a much bigger clone is one base away. The rearrangement joins TRBV11-2 to TRBJ2-7, with D possibly called TRBD1 or TRBD2 (5 bases each). Germline lookup yields CDR1 SGHAT and CDR2 FQNNGV. This CDR3 has 14 amino acids. The CDR3 spells CACSSNGTVGEQYF. In nucleotides, the CDR3 is TGTGCCTGCAGCTCTAACGGGACCGTTGGCGAGCAGTACTTC.

There are a few counts of this clonotype. One end of the junction is discordant with germline, which a read error may explain. The rearrangement joins TRBV11-2 to TRBJ1-1; D is undetermined. In germline, CDR1 is SGHAT, CDR2 FQNNGV. The CDR3 loop spans 13 amino acids. The CDR3 DNA sequence: TGTGCCAGCGCCCCCGACAAGAACAGTGAAGCTTTCTTT. Encoded protein: CASAPDKNSEAFF.

This chain links TRBV5-4 with TRBJ2-5; 8 bases align to TRBD2. Losses at the gene ends were 9 bases for V and 6 bases for J; bases not matched to a gene: 16. The CDR3 is 15 residues long. Germline V gives CDR1 SGHNT, CDR2 YYREEE (reference sequence). CDR3 nucleotide sequence: TGTGCCAATAGCCTCGCGGGTAGCGGGGAACAGACCCAGTACTTC. Protein product: CANSLAGSGEQTQYF.

V usage is TRBV20-1 and J usage is TRBJ2-1; D might be TRBD1 or TRBD2, each matching 5 bases. From germline, CDR1 is DFQATT and CDR2 SNEGSKA (reference sequence). Trimming stripped 3 bases from V and 3 bases from J, with 15 bases between. This CDR3 comprises 15 residues. Here the CDR3 reads CSASLLWGNYNEQFF. CDR3 DNA: TGCAGTGCTAGTCTACTATGGGGGAACTACAATGAGCAGTTCTTC.

This clonotype is a singleton in its sample. The chain employs TRBV5-4 and TRBJ1-1; D may be TRBD1 (6 bases). The CDR3 contains 13 residues. From germline, CDR1 is SGHNT and CDR2 YYREEE (reference sequence). The CDR3 spells CGGSLEGVSEAFF. The DNA of the CDR3 is TGTGGCGGCAGCTTGGAGGGGGTCTCTGAAGCTTTCTTT.

This clonotype was detected ten times or more. A single base separates this from a much larger clone, so it may be a read error. The V call is TRBV11-2, the J call TRBJ2-7; 7 bases match TRBD1. The CDR3 covers 12 residues. The trim removed 5 bases at V and 6 bases at J, leaving 4 bases unmatched. Germline V lookup: CDR1 SGHAT, CDR2 FQNNGV. CDR3 in amino acids: CASSLTGVEQYF. In DNA, the CDR3 is TGTGCCAGCAGCCTTACAGGGGTCGAGCAGTACTTC. The whole variable domain, remainder taken from reference TRBV11-2 and TRBJ2-7, is EAGVAQSPRYKIIEKRQSVAFWCNPISGHATLYWYQQILGQGPKLLIQFQNNGVVDDSQLPKDRFSAERLKGVDSTLKIQPAKLEDSAVYLCASSLTGVEQYFGPGTRLTVT.

This chain joins TRBV11-2 and TRBJ2-1; D gene ambiguous. Trimming took 2 bases from V and 5 from J, leaving 19 bases between them. The CDR3 contains 17 residues. The germline V gene encodes CDR1 SGHAT and CDR2 FQNNGV. DNA of the CDR3: TGTGCCAGCAGCTTACATCAGGTCCCCAGAAACCACAATGAGCAGTTCTTC. It is translated as CASSLHQVPRNHNEQFF.

To note about this clonotype: A junction boundary mismatches the germline segment, possibly from a read error. The chain is built from TRBV29-1 and TRBJ2-7, with D maybe TRBD2 (6 bases). The germline V gene has CDR1 SQVTM and CDR2 ANQGSEA. CDR3 length: 13 residues. The CDR3 region is CSGVPRDFYEQCF. DNA for the CDR3: TGCAGCGGAGTACCCAGGGACTTCTACGAGCAGTGCTTC.

In the case of this clonotype: This may be a read error: a much more frequent sequence differs by one nucleotide. The chain has TRBV12-3 or TRBV12-4 and TRBJ2-2, with TRBD2 identical over 8 bases. The V and J ends lost 8 bases and 3 bases, in that order; junction bases with no gene match: 5. This CDR3 has 14 residues. CDR3 nucleotide sequence: TGTGCCAGCGGTCGGGGGGGGGACACCGGGGAGCTGTTTTTT. Translated: CASGRGGDTGELFF.

Notes on this clonotype: One junction end does not reproduce the germline sequence, and a read error may be involved. CDR3 residues: CAISEFGGGTYEQYF. The CDR3 nucleotides are TGTGCCATCAGTGAATTCGGCGGAGGAACTTACGAGCAGTACTTC. This sequence joins TRBV6-1 and TRBJ2-7, with D perhaps matching TRBD2 (5 bases). Germline CDR1 MNHNS, CDR2 SASEGT. The CDR3 runs 15 residues.

The chain joins TRBV5-6 to TRBJ1-6; D gene ambiguous. CDR1 is SGHDT and CDR2 is YYEEEE in the germline V gene. The ends were cut back, 7 bases at V and 7 bases at J, with 15 bases in the middle. The CDR3 is made up of 14 amino acids. CDR3 residues: CASGRTAGNSPLHF. The CDR3 DNA reads as TGTGCCAGCGGCAGAACGGCAGGCAATTCACCCCTCCACTTT.

This clonotype was detected only once. At one end, the junction sequence differs from germline, possibly due to a read error. V usage is TRBV11-2 and J usage is TRBJ2-7; D gene unclear. This CDR3 comprises 13 residues. Germline CDR1 is SGHAT and CDR2 is FQNNGV. CDR3 sequence reads: CGSSLRQLNEQYF. CDR3 DNA sequence: TGTGGCAGCAGCTTAAGGCAGCTGAATGAGCAGTACTTC.

As for this clonotype: At one boundary the junction diverges from the germline segment, which might be a read error. The V and J genes are TRBV20-1 and TRBJ1-2; weak D call: TRBD1 (5 bases). The CDR3 is made up of 14 amino acids. CDR1 is DFQATT, CDR2 SNEGSKA, per germline (reference sequence). The CDR3 DNA reads as TGCAGTGCTAGCCTGGGGCAGGGCTATGGCGACTACATCTTC. It specifies CSASLGQGYGDYIF.

At least ten counts were recorded for this clonotype. The J gene is TRBJ2-3, the V gene TRBV24-1; 12 bases line up with TRBD2. The CDR3 loop spans 17 amino acids. V trimming: 4 bases; J trimming: 4 bases; junction bases outside the gene matches: 8. Looked up from germline, CDR1 is KGHDR and CDR2 is SFDVKD. The CDR3 here is CATSELTSGRTADTQYF. In nucleotides, the CDR3 is TGTGCCACCAGTGAGTTGACTAGCGGGAGAACGGCAGATACGCAGTATTTT.

With respect to this clonotype: A single base separates this from a much larger clone, so it may be a read error. V gene TRBV11-1 combines with J gene TRBJ2-1; D gene ambiguous. The CDR3 has 12 residues. The germline gives CDR1 SGHAT, CDR2 FQDESV (reference sequence). CDR3 loop: CASNPDGNDQFF. The CDR3 bases are TGTGCCAGCAACCCTGACGGCAATGATCAGTTCTTC. The full variable domain, rest sourced from reference TRBV11-1 and TRBJ2-1, is EAEVAQSPRYKITEKSQAVAFWCDPISGHATLYWYRQILGQGPELLVQFQDESVVDDSQLPKDRFSAERLKGVDSTLKIQPAELGDSAMYLCASNPDGNDQFFGPGTRLTVL.